This T cell receptor beta chain was identified in a study of CD8+ T cells in alopecia areata. Study overall: The graft donors were roughly 6-13-month-old C3H/HeJ mice with spontaneous alopecia, and their skin went to approximately 7-11-week-old female C3H/HeJ mice.

Regarding the study as a whole: With patients, TCR sharing proved less clear than in mice, a difference possibly related to HLA.

Cutaneous lymph node cells were pooled, and they were sorted using CD4, CD8alpha, NKG2D, NKG2ACE and other markers. Reverse transcription of extracted RNA yielded cDNA, which provided the sequencing template. Clones were sequenced by immunoSEQ multiplex PCR, and TCRdb holds only the in-frame ones, with some missing. The sample contains about 18,000 clones, none occurring once; roughly 29% lies in the top ten. The table lists this clone with a few counts. Its antigen is currently unknown. The gene symbols are mouse symbols. The receptor's source is a C3H/HeJ mouse with alopecia areata. For this mouse line, the MHC haplotype is H2-k. Sequenced: CD8+ T cells sorted from a lymph node.

CDR3 region: CAWSTGAYAEQFF. CDR3 bases read: TGTGCCTGGAGTACTGGGGCATATGCT. J is TRBJ2-1 and V is TRBV31; 7 positions agree with TRBD2. The CDR3 end falls 4 residues outside the read, so it is completed with the germline J gene. Germline V lookup: CDR1 GKSSPN, CDR2 SITVG. The CDR3 contains 13 residues. V lost 2 bases, J lost 4 bases, and 2 bases stayed unmatched.